These 8 T cell receptor beta chains were all obtained from the same sample, sequenced in a study of Ad26.COV2.S vaccination and SARS-CoV-2 variants. Indicated treatment: some 20 received Ad26.COV2.S at low or high dose, single or two shots; about 5 received placebo; per-sample allocation not given. Specimen acquisition occurred on day 63 following the initial vaccine or placebo injection. Clones were read by immunoSEQ multiplex PCR, and TCRdb kept only the in-frame ones, dropping some. The profile shows around 320,000 clones, about 82% of them singletons. Specimen: peripheral blood, collected in a trial of Ad26.COV2.S vaccine versus placebo. These receptors were obtained from a person between 18 and 65 years old who received the Ad26.COV2.S COVID-19 vaccine or a placebo.

The V call is TRBV19, the J call TRBJ1-2; 7 bases align to TRBD1. The CDR3 length is 17 residues. The V and J ends lost 6 bases and 2 bases, in that order; junction bases with no gene match: 15. CDR1 and CDR2 (germline): LNHDA, SQIVND (reference sequence). This CDR3 reads CASRDPGAGGPNYGYTF. The CDR3 DNA reads as TGTGCCAGTAGAGACCCTGGGGCAGGGGGACCGAACTATGGCTACACCTTC.

The rearrangement uses TRBV27 and TRBJ1-2; 7 positions match TRBD1. This CDR3 region has 14 residues. V was clipped by 2 bases and J by 4 bases; unmatched bases: 4. Germline CDR1 is MNHEY and CDR2 is SMNVEV (reference sequence). The CDR3 is CASSLRRDSYGYTF. The CDR3 nucleotides are TGTGCCAGCAGTTTAAGACGGGACAGCTATGGCTACACCTTC.

The chain carries TRBV7-9 and TRBJ1-4, with 9 bases fitting TRBD1. The J segment lost 6 bases and the V segment lost 8 bases, leaving 4 bases of the junction unmatched. Germline loops: CDR1 SEHNR, CDR2 FQNEAQ (reference sequence). CDR3 length: 13 residues. The CDR3 nucleotides read TGTGCCAGCCGGGACAGGGATCATGAAAAACTGTTTTTT. This gives the protein CASRDRDHEKLFF.

The CDR3 coding sequence is TGTGCCAGCAGCACCTCCGGGACCGGGTATGGCGAGCAGTACTTC. Amino acids: CASSTSGTGYGEQYF. V is TRBV9 and J is TRBJ2-7; D might be TRBD1 or TRBD2, each matching 5 bases. The CDR3 runs to 15 residues. V gave up 4 bases and J gave up 6 bases, with 20 bases separating them. Germline loops: CDR1 SGDLS, CDR2 YYNGEE.

The CDR3 DNA reads as TGTGCCAGCAGGGACACAGGGGGATTGGGCTCCAATCAGCCCCAGCATTTT. It encodes CASRDTGGLGSNQPQHF. The chain is built from TRBV28 and TRBJ1-5; 8 positions agree with TRBD1. Germline V gene sequence: CDR1 MDHEN, CDR2 SYDVKM. The CDR3 runs 17 residues. Trimming cost V 6 bases and J 3 bases; bases outside gene matches: 13.

This chain joins TRBV28 and TRBJ2-3; possibly TRBD2 for D (6 bases). This CDR3 comprises 13 residues. CDR1 is MDHEN and CDR2 is SYDVKM in the germline V gene. The germline V and J ends were trimmed by 8 bases and 1 base, with 10 bases remaining between them. CDR3 DNA sequence: TGTGCCAGCTCGACTAGTGGCACAGATACGCAGTATTTT. It encodes CASSTSGTDTQYF.

The chain combines TRBV12-2 with TRBJ1-3; TRBD1, as called in the table, went unchecked against the DNA. TRBV12-2 is a documented pseudogene. This CDR3 has 15 amino acids. In DNA form, the CDR3 reads TGTGCAAGTTCCTCAACAACGATCTCTGGAAACACCATATATTTT. It translates to CASSSTTISGNTIYF.

The chain employs TRBV18 and TRBJ1-1; tentatively, D is TRBD1 (5 bases). Germline CDR1 is KGHSH and CDR2 is LQKENI. The CDR3 extends over 18 amino acids. V was shortened by 0 bases and J by 0 bases, with 17 bases between the two germline ends. The CDR3 loop reads CASSPPRGQGSMNTEAFF. The CDR3 DNA is TGTGCCAGCTCACCACCGAGAGGGCAGGGCTCCATGAACACTGAAGCTTTCTTT.